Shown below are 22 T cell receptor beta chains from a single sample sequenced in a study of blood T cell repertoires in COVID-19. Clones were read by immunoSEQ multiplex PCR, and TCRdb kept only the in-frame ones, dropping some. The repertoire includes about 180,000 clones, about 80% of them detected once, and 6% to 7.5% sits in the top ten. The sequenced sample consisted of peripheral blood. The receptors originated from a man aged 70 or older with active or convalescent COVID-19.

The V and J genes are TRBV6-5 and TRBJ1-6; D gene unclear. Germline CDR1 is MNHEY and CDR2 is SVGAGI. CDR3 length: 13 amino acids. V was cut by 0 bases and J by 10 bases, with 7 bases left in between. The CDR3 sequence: CASSYSLRSPLHF. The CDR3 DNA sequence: TGTGCCAGCAGTTACTCGTTGAGGTCACCCCTCCACTTT.

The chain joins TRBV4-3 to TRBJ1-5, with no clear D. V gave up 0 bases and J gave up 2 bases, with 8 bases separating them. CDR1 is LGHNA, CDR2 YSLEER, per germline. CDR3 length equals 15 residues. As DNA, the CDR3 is TGCGCCAGCAGCCAAGATAACTTGGGCAATCAGCCCCAGCATTTT. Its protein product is CASSQDNLGNQPQHF.

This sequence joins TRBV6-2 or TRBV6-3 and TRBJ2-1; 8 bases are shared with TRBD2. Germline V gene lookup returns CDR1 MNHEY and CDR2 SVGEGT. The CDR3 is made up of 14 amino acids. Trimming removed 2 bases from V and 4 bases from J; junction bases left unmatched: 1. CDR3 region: CASSYPSGYNEQFF. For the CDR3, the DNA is TGTGCCAGCAGTTACCCTAGCGGGTACAATGAGCAGTTCTTC.

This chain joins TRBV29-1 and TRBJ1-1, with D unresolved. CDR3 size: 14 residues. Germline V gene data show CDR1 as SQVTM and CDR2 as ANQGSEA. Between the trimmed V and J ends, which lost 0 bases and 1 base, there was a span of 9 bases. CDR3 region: CSVEEVPGNTEAFF. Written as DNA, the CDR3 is TGCAGCGTTGAAGAAGTCCCAGGGAACACTGAAGCTTTCTTT.

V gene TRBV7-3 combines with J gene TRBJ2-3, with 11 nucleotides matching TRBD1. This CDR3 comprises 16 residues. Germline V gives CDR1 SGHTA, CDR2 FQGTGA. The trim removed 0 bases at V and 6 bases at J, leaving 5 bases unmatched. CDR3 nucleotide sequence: TGTGCCAGCAGCTTAACGGGACAGGGGGTTGGTGATACGCAGTATTTT. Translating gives CASSLTGQGVGDTQYF.

The chain's CDR3 is CASSLSPAGGNEKLFF. The CDR3 DNA is TGTGCCAGCAGCTTATCTCCGGCAGGGGGTAATGAAAAACTGTTTTTT. V is TRBV7-6 and J is TRBJ1-4; TRBD1 matches at 7 bases. In germline, CDR1 is SGHVS, CDR2 FNYEAQ. The CDR3 consists of 16 residues. J lost 4 bases, V lost 2 bases, and 7 bases had no gene match.

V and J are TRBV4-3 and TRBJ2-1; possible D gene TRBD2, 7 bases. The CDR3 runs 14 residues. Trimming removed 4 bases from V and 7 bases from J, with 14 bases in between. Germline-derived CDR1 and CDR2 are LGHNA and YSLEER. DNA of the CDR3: TGCGCCAGCAGCCCTCGGGGGGCCGGAAATGAGCAGTTCTTC. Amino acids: CASSPRGAGNEQFF.

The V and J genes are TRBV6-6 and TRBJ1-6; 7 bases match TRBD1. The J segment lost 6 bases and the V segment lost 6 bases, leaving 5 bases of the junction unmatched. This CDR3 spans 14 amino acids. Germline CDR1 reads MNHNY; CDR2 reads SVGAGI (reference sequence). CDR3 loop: CASRTSGGNSPLHF. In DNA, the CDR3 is TGTGCCAGCAGGACCTCAGGGGGTAATTCACCCCTCCACTTT.

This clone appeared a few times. CDR3 region: CASSLGLADYNEQFF. The CDR3 region has the DNA TGTGCCAGCTCACTGGGACTAGCGGACTACAATGAGCAGTTCTTC. V gene TRBV18 combines with J gene TRBJ2-1; 11 nucleotides line up with TRBD2. The trim removed 4 bases at V and 3 bases at J, leaving 2 bases unmatched. From germline, CDR1 is KGHSH and CDR2 LQKENI. The CDR3 runs to 15 residues.

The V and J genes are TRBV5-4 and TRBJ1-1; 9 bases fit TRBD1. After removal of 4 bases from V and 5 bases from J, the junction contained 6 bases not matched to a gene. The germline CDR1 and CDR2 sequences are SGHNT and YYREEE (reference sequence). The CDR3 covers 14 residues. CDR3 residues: CASSRGQGRTEAFF. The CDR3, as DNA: TGTGCCAGCAGCAGGGGACAGGGAAGGACTGAAGCTTTCTTT.

The CDR3 region has the DNA TGTGCCAGCAGCTTTACCGGGAATCGAGAGACCCAGTACTTC. This codes for CASSFTGNRETQYF. The rearrangement links TRBV7-2 to TRBJ2-5, with D maybe TRBD2 (5 bases). The germline gives CDR1 SGHTA, CDR2 FQGNSA. The CDR3 extends over 14 amino acids. V shed 3 bases and J shed 4 bases, with 12 bases lying between them.

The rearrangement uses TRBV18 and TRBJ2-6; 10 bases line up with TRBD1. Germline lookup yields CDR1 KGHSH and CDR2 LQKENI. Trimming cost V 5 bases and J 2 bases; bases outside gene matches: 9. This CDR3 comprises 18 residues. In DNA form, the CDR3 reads TGTGCCAGCTCATCGACGACAGGGGGCGTAGCTGGGGCCAACGTCCTGACTTTC. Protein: CASSSTTGGVAGANVLTF.

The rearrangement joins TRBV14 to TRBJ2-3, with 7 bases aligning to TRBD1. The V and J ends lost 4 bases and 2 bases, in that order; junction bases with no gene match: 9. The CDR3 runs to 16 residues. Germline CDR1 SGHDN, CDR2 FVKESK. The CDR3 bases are TGTGCCAGCAGCCTTCGAGGCAGGGGGATCACAGATACGCAGTATTTT. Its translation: CASSLRGRGITDTQYF. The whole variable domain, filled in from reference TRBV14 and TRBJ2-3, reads EAGVTQFPSHSVIEKGQTVTLRCDPISGHDNLYWYRRVMGKEIKFLLHFVKESKQDESGMPNNRFLAERTGGTYSTLKVQPAELEDSGVYFCASSLRGRGITDTQYFGPGTRLTVL.

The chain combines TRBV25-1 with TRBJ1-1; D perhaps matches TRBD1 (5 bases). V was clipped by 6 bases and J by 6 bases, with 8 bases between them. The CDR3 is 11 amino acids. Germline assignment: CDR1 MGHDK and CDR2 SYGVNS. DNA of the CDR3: TGTGCCAGCAGCAGGGCCGCTGAAGCTTTCTTT. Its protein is CASSRAAEAFF. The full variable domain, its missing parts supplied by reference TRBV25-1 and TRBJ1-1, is EADIYQTPRYLVIGTGKKITLECSQTMGHDKMYWYQQDPGMELHLIHYSYGVNSTEKGDLSSESTVSRIRTEHFPLTLESARPSHTSQYLCASSRAAEAFFGQGTRLTVV.

CDR3 residues: CASSLRVGGAHEQYF. The DNA of the CDR3 is TGCGCCAGCAGCCTACGAGTGGGGGGGGCCCACGAGCAGTACTTC. The chain is built from TRBV4-3 and TRBJ2-7; a possible D gene is TRBD2 (7 bases). From germline, CDR1 is LGHNA and CDR2 YSLEER. The CDR3 is 15 amino acids. V lost 4 bases to trimming and J lost 5 bases, with 18 bases between them.

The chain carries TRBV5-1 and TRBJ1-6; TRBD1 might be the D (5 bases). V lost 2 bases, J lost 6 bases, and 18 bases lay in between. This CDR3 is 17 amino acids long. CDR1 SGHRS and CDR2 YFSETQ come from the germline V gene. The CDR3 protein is CASSLRRELGGNSPLHF. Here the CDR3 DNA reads TGCGCCAGCAGCTTAAGACGGGAACTCGGGGGTAATTCACCCCTCCACTTT.

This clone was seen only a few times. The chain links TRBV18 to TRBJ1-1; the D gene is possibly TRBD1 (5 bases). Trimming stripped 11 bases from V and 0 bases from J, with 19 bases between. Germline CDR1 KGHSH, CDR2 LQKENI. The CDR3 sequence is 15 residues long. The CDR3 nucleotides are TGTGCCGGCTTACCGCATGGGGGGGTGAACACTGAAGCTTTCTTT. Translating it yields CAGLPHGGVNTEAFF.

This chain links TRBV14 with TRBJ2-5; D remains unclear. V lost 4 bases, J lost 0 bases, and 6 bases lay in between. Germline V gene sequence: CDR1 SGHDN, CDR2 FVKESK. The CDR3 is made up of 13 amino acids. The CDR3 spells CASSRVYQETQYF. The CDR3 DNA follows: TGTGCCAGCAGCCGTGTCTACCAAGAGACCCAGTACTTC.

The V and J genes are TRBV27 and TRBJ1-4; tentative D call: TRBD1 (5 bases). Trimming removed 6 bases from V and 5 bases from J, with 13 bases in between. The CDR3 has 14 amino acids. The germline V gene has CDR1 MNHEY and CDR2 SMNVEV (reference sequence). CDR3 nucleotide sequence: TGTGCCAGCAGCCGAGACAGAGCAAATGAAAAACTGTTTTTT. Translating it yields CASSRDRANEKLFF.

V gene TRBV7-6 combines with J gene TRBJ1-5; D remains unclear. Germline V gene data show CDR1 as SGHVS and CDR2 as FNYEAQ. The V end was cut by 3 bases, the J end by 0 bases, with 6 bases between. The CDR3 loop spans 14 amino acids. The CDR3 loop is CASSLSHSNQPQHF. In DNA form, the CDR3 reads TGTGCCAGCAGCTTGTCCCATAGCAATCAGCCCCAGCATTTT.

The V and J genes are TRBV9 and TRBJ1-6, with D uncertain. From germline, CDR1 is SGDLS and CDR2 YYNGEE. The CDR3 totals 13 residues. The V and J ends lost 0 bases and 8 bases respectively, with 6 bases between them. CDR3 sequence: CASSVGEHSPLHF. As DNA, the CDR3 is TGTGCCAGCAGCGTAGGGGAGCATTCACCCCTCCACTTT.

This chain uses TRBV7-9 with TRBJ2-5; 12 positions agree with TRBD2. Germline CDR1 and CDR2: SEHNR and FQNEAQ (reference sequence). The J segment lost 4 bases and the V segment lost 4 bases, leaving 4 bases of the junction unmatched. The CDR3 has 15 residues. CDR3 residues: CASSYLAGGTETQYF. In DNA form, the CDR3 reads TGTGCCAGCAGCTACCTAGCGGGGGGGACAGAGACCCAGTACTTC.